The 15 T cell receptor beta chains below come from one sample, sequenced in a study of early T cells in non-severe SARS-CoV-2 infection. TCRdb called the 5' RACE reads again in MiXCR, with one record for every CDR3 protein. This table holds around 82,000 distinct CDR3 sequences, over 12% found once. Input material: whole blood. All receptors come from an adult who was a healthcare worker with PCR-confirmed SARS-CoV-2 infection or an uninfected control (not recorded which).

Only a few counts were recorded for this clonotype. The chain couples TRBV24-1 to TRBJ2-3, with 9 bases aligning to TRBD2. CDR3 length: 17 residues. Germline trimming cut 4 bases from V and 8 bases from J; bases unmatched to any gene: 15. Germline lookup yields CDR1 KGHDR and CDR2 SFDVKD. CDR3 DNA sequence: TGTGCCACCAGTGACCCTCCTAGAGCGGGGGGACAGACTACGCAGTATTTT. Its translation is CATSDPPRAGGQTTQYF.

This chain uses TRBV11-1 with TRBJ2-1; D gene uncertain. Germline CDR1 reads SGHAT; CDR2 reads FQDESV (reference sequence). Trimming cost V 8 bases and J 7 bases, with 18 bases left between them. This CDR3 spans 14 amino acids. The DNA for the CDR3 is TGTGCCAGCGGACCACAAAGGGTAGGGAATGAGCAGTTCTTC. Its translation: CASGPQRVGNEQFF.

As for this clonotype: The junction does not match germline at one end; this may be a read error. The chain combines TRBV7-2 with TRBJ1-1; tentative D call: TRBD1 (6 bases). The CDR3 is made up of 14 amino acids. The germline V gene has CDR1 SGHTA and CDR2 FQGNSA. This CDR3 reads CASSPQTGNTEAFF. The CDR3 region has the DNA TGTGCCAGCAGCCCACAAACAGGGAACACTGAAGCCTTCTTT.

The table lists this clonotype with a few counts. The CDR3 DNA reads as TGCAGCGTTGAAAGGCAGGCCGGGACCGGGGAGCTGTTTTTT. Translating it yields CSVERQAGTGELFF. The J gene is TRBJ2-2, the V gene TRBV29-1; D is uncertain. This CDR3 has 14 residues. V dropped 2 bases and J dropped 5 bases, with 12 bases sitting between them. CDR1 and CDR2 from the germline V gene are SQVTM and ANQGSEA.

In this sample, this clonotype turned up many times. The junction departs from germline at one end; a sequencing error may be responsible. The gene calls are TRBV20-1 and TRBJ1-2; 7 nucleotides match TRBD1. This CDR3 spans 15 amino acids. Germline lookup yields CDR1 DFQATT and CDR2 SNEGSKA (reference sequence). In DNA, the CDR3 is TGCAGCGCTAGAGATACAGGACAGGCGGACTATGGCTACACCTTC. Encoded protein: CSARDTGQADYGYTF.

In this sample, this clonotype turned up many times. V and J are TRBV9 and TRBJ2-5, with a possible D match to TRBD1 (5 bases). This CDR3 contains 13 residues. Germline V lookup: CDR1 SGDLS, CDR2 YYNGEE. V lost 3 bases to trimming and J lost 2 bases, with 8 bases between them. CDR3 sequence: CASSADIQETQYF. The CDR3 DNA reads TGTGCCAGCAGCGCGGACATTCAAGAGACCCAGTACTTC.

In this sample, this clonotype turned up a few times. The V and J genes are TRBV12-3 or TRBV12-4 and TRBJ2-5; perhaps TRBD1 as D (5 bases). Trimming took off 4 bases at V and 5 bases at J, with 17 bases between the two ends. This CDR3 comprises 15 residues. This CDR3 reads CASSWRTLGAETQYF. In DNA form, the CDR3 reads TGTGCCAGCAGTTGGCGGACATTAGGGGCGGAGACCCAGTACTTC.

The V and J genes are TRBV12-3 or TRBV12-4 and TRBJ2-1; 10 nucleotides match TRBD1. V trimming: 4 bases; J trimming: 0 bases; junction bases outside the gene matches: 0. The CDR3 totals 15 residues. Here the CDR3 DNA reads TGTGCCAGCAGTTGGACAGGGGGCTCCTACAATGAGCAGTTCTTC. Amino acids: CASSWTGGSYNEQFF.

This chain connects TRBV20-1 to TRBJ1-1; D is ambiguous. CDR1 is DFQATT and CDR2 is SNEGSKA in the germline V gene (reference sequence). V was pared by 0 bases and J by 2 bases, with 1 base between. The CDR3 has 11 amino acids. The chain's CDR3 is CSARENTEAFF. Written as DNA, the CDR3 is TGCAGTGCTAGAGAAAACACTGAAGCTTTCTTT.

This clonotype came up a few times. V is TRBV24-1 and J is TRBJ2-3; D might be TRBD2 (6 bases). V was trimmed by 6 bases and J by 2 bases, leaving 20 bases between them. The CDR3 consists of 17 residues. CDR1 and CDR2 from the germline V gene are KGHDR and SFDVKD. The CDR3 region is CATSSFFRDSYTDTQYF. The CDR3 DNA reads TGTGCCACCAGTAGTTTCTTCCGGGACTCCTACACAGATACGCAGTATTTT.

The J gene is TRBJ2-3, the V gene TRBV2; 7 bases map to TRBD2. The CDR3 contains 15 residues. CDR1 SNHLY and CDR2 FYNNEI come from the germline V gene. The V segment lost 6 bases and the J segment 5 bases; nucleotides outside the gene matches: 11. The CDR3 nucleotides read TGTGCCAGCAGCGGTAGAGCGGGGTTTAGAGATACGCAGTATTTT. This codes for CASSGRAGFRDTQYF. Drawing the rest from reference TRBV2 and TRBJ2-3, the complete variable domain is EPEVTQTPSHQVTQMGQEVILRCVPISNHLYFYWYRQILGQKVEFLVSFYNNEISEKSEIFDDQFSVERPDGSNFTLKIRSTKLEDSAMYFCASSGRAGFRDTQYFGPGTRLTVL.

This clonotype was detected only a few times. The chain recombines TRBV11-2 with TRBJ1-1; 8 positions match TRBD1. Losses at the gene ends were 3 bases for V and 1 base for J; bases not matched to a gene: 4. CDR1 SGHAT and CDR2 FQNNGV come from the germline V gene. This CDR3 has 15 residues. CDR3 bases: TGTGCCAGCAGCTTCTGGACAGGGAAGAACACTGAAGCTTTCTTT. Translating it yields CASSFWTGKNTEAFF.

In its sample, this clonotype was seen a few times. The rearrangement joins TRBV12-3 or TRBV12-4 to TRBJ1-4; D is uncertain. The CDR3 spans 16 residues. V gave up 1 base and J gave up 0 bases, with 9 bases separating them. CDR3 nucleotide sequence: TGTGCCAGCAGTTTAGTGGCGGCAGCAACTAATGAAAAACTGTTTTTT. This translates into CASSLVAAATNEKLFF.

This clonotype was detected only a few times. The chain carries TRBV14 and TRBJ1-6; D gene ambiguous. Deletions cut 1 base from V and 1 base from J, with 17 bases between. Germline V CDR1 and CDR2: SGHDN, FVKESK. CDR3 size: 19 residues. CDR3 DNA sequence: TGTGCCAGCAGCCAAGGGACGAGCGGGCTTGTTTCCTATAATTCACCCCTCCACTTT. Its translation: CASSQGTSGLVSYNSPLHF.

This clonotype was seen a handful of times. The V call is TRBV12-3 or TRBV12-4, the J call TRBJ1-5; 9 bases agree with TRBD1. The CDR3 is made up of 16 amino acids. The junction had 7 bases not matched to a gene; V was cut back by 5 bases and J by 2 bases. DNA for the CDR3: TGTGCCAGCAGTAGGGCTCGGACAGGGGGCAATCAGCCCCAGCATTTT. It translates to CASSRARTGGNQPQHF.